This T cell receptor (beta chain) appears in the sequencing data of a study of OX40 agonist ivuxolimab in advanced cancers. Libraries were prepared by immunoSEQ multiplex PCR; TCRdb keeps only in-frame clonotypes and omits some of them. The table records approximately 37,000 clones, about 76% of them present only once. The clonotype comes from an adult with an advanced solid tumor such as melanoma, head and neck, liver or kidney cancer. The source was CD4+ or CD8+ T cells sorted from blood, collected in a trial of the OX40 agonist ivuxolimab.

Here the CDR3 reads CASRNLAGGDNEQFF. The DNA of the CDR3 is TGTGCCAGCAGAAATCTAGCGGGGGGGGACAATGAGCAGTTCTTC. This rearrangement joins TRBV7-8 to TRBJ2-1; TRBD2 matches 12 bases. In germline, CDR1 is SGHVS, CDR2 FQNEAQ. The CDR3 spans 15 residues. Losses at the gene ends were 6 bases for V and 5 bases for J; bases not matched to a gene: 5.